This paragraph covers one T cell receptor beta chain sequence. Its antigen is not known. Other DNA sequences in the sample encode the same CDR3. With 60 Vbeta and 13 Jbeta primers, the PCR was carried out. In the authors' methods: Later, an analysis found about 80 million unique TCR beta chains, and roughly 10 million of these were shared. Method: immunoSEQ multiplex PCR; TCRdb's copy keeps in-frame clones and lacks some. The DNA gave D and trimming, while V, J and clone size come from that table. Altogether fewer than 150,000 clones are present, approximately 80% being singletons, with the ten largest covering 4% to 6%. The CDR3 runs 12 residues. Germline V gene data show CDR1 as SGHVS and CDR2 as FNYEAQ. Trimming removed 5 bases from V and 9 bases from J, with 11 bases in between. The data are from a study of cytomegalovirus exposure and HLA in healthy donors. Study-wide results and caveats: More clonal expansion characterized HLA-associated TCR beta chains than equally common others in a later analysis.

Material for sequencing was PBMCs. The chain joins TRBV7-6 to TRBJ2-1; D might be TRBD2 (5 bases). The TCR was taken from a woman between 45 and 60 years old in good health and CMV-seronegative. The CDR3: CASSRPEGEQFF. The CDR3 bases are TGTGCCAGCAGCCGACCCGAGGGTGAGCAGTTCTTC.